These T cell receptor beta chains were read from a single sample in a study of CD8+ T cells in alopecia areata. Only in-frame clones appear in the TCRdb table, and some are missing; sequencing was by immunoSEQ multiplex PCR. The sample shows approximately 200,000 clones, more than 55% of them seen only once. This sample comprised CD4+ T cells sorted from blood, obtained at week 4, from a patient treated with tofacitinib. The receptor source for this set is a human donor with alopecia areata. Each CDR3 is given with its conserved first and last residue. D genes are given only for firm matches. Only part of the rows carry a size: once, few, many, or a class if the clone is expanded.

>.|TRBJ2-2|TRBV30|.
TGTGCCTGGAGTCAGAGACCCCAACCCACCGGGGAGCTGTTTTTT
CAWSQRPQPTGELFF
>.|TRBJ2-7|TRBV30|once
TGTGCCTGGAACGTTGGTGGGTACGAGCAGTACTTC
CAWNVGGYEQYF
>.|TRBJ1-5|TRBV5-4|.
TGTGCCAGCAGCTTGACAGGCTCCAAGGGACCCCAGCATTTT
CASSLTGSKGPQHF
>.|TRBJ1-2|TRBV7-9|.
TGTGCCAGCAGCTTAAGGACAGTTGACGATGGCTACACCTTC
CASSLRTVDDGYTF
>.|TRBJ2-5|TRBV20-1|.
TGCAGTGCTATTCTAGAGACCCAGTACTTC
CSAILETQYF
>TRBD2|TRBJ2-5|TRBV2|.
TGTGCCAGCAGTGAATGGCCTAGCGGGGGGTCGGAGACCCAGTACTTC
CASSEWPSGGSETQYF
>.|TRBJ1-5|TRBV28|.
TGTGCCAGCAGGCCCTCCGGAGGGCAGCCCCAGCATTTT
CASRPSGGQPQHF
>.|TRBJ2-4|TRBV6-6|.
TGTGCCAGCATCCGGGCCAGTGAAAACATTCAGTACTTC
CASIRASENIQYF
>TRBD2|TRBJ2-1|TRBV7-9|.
TGTGCCAGCAGCTTCAGTGGGACTAGCGGGGGTGGCAATGAGCAGTTCTTC
CASSFSGTSGGGNEQFF
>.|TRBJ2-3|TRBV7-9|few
TGTGCCAGCAGCTTAGACCGTAAGACAGATACGCAGTATTTT
CASSLDRKTDTQYF
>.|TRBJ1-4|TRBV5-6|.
TGTGCCAGCAGATCATCCCGGACATTAACTAATGAAAAACTGTTTTTT
CASRSSRTLTNEKLFF
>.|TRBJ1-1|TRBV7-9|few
TGTGCCAGCAGCTTAGGGGCGAACACTGAAGCTTTCTTT
CASSLGANTEAFF
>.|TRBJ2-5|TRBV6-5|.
TGTGCCAGCAGAAAACGGACAGCCCAAGAGACCCAGTACTTC
CASRKRTAQETQYF
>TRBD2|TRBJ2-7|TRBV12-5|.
TGTGCTAGTGGTTTGGTACGGGGGGGAACCGACGAGCAGTACTTC
CASGLVRGGTDEQYF
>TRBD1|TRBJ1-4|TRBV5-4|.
TGTGCCAGCAGCTTGAAGGGTCAGGGGGATGAAAAACTGTTTTTT
CASSLKGQGDEKLFF
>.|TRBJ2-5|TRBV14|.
TGTGCCAGCAGCCTTAGCGGAGAGACCCAGTACTTC
CASSLSGETQYF
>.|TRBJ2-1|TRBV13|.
TGTGCCAGCAGCTTACCCCGGACGAGTGAGCAGTTCTTC
CASSLPRTSEQFF
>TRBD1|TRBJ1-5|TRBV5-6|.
TGTGCCAGCAGTATGGGCCCTGGACAGGGTAATCAGCCCCAGCATTTT
CASSMGPGQGNQPQHF
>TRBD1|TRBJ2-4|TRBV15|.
TGTGCCACCAGCGGCAGGACAGGGGACCACTTACTAGCCAAAAACATTCAGTACTTC
CATSGRTGDHLLAKNIQYF
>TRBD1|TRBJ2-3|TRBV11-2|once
TGTGCCAGCAGCAAAACGACAGGGATGGGCACAGATACGCAGTATTTT
CASSKTTGMGTDTQYF
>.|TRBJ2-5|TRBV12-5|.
TGTGCTAGTGGTTTCTCCCAAGAGACCCAGTACTTC
CASGFSQETQYF
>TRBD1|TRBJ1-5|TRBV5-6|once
TGTGCCAGCAGCTCCCTGGGACAGGGCTCGAGCAATCAGCCCCAGCATTTT
CASSSLGQGSSNQPQHF
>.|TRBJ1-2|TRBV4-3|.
TGCGCCAGCAGCCAAGATAGGAAACTTCCCAGAGGCTATGGCTACACCTTC
CASSQDRKLPRGYGYTF
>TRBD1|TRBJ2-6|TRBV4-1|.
TGCGCCAGCAGCCAGTCACCGGGACAGAGGTCTGGGGCCAACGTCCTGACTTTC
CASSQSPGQRSGANVLTF
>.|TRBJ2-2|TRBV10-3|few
TGTGCCATCAGTACGACAACTACTAACACCGGGGAGCTGTTTTTT
CAISTTTTNTGELFF
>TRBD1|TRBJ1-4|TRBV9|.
TGTGCCAGCAGCGTGCAGGGGACAGGGAGAGAAAAACTGTTTTTT
CASSVQGTGREKLFF
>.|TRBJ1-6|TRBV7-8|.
TGTGCCAGCAGCTTAGTCCAAAATTCACCCCTCCACTTT
CASSLVQNSPLHF
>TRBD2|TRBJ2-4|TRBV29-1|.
TGCAGCGTTCTCCGGGGGGGTAAAAACATTCAGTACTTC
CSVLRGGKNIQYF
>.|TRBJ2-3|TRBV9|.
TGTGCCAGCAGCTTTCAATGGGGGGCAGATACGCAGTATTTT
CASSFQWGADTQYF
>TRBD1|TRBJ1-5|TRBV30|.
TGTGCCTGGGGACAGGATAGCAATCAGCCCCAGCATTTT
CAWGQDSNQPQHF
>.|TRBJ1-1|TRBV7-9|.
TGTGCCAGCAGCTTTGGCATTGAAGCTTTCTTT
CASSFGIEAFF
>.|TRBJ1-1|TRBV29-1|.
TGCAGCGTTGGGGAGGTTGGGACTGAAGCTTTCTTT
CSVGEVGTEAFF
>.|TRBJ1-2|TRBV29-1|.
TGCAGCGTTCAAACCCGGGTCTCCATAGTTGGGGGCTACACCTTC
CSVQTRVSIVGGYTF
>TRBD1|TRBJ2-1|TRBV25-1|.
TGTGCCAGCAGTCCCCGGACAGGGCAACGTGAGCAGTTCTTC
CASSPRTGQREQFF
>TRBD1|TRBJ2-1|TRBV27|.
TGTGCCACTATGGGACAGTCTAATCCGTTCTTC
CATMGQSNPFF
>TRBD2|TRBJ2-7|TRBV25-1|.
TGTGCCAGCAGTGAACGGGGAGCGGGGGCACGGGAGCAGTACTTC
CASSERGAGAREQYF
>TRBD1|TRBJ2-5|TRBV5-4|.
TGTGCCAGCAGCATCTATACGGGACAGGGACAGACCCAGTACTTC
CASSIYTGQGQTQYF
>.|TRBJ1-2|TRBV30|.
TGTGCCTGGAGTGACAGGCTAGGAAGGGCGAAGGGTGGCTACACCTTC
CAWSDRLGRAKGGYTF
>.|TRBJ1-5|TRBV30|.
TGTGCCTGGAGTCGGGGGTTGCAGCCCCAGCATTTT
CAWSRGLQPQHF
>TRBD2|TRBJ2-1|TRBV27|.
TGTGCCAGCAGCCCCTGGGGACTAGATTACAATGAGCAGTTCTTC
CASSPWGLDYNEQFF
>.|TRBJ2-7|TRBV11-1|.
TGTGCCAGCAGCCCGAGGTCAATGCCCTACGAGCAGTACTTC
CASSPRSMPYEQYF
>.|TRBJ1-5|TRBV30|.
TGTGCCTGGAGTGTACTTGGGGATGGCCAGCCCCAGCATTTT
CAWSVLGDGQPQHF
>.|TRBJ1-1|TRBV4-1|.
TGCGCCAGCAGCCCTCTTCCGGACACCGACACTGAAGCTTTCTTT
CASSPLPDTDTEAFF
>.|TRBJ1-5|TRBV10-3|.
TGTGCCATCAGACAGGGAAACAATCAGCCCCAGCATTTT
CAIRQGNNQPQHF
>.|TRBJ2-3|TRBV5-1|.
TGCGCCAGCAGCTTGACAGGGCAGATCACAGATACGCAGTATTTT
CASSLTGQITDTQYF
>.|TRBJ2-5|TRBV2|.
TGTGCCAGCCGGCCTGCCCGGGGCCCAGTAGGCCAGTACTTC
CASRPARGPVGQYF
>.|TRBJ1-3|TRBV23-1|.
TGCGCCAGCAGTCAATCGCCAAGCTCTGGAAACACCATATATTTT
CASSQSPSSGNTIYF
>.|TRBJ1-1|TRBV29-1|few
TGCAGCGTTGTAGTCCCGAAACGGGACACTGAAGCTTTCTTT
CSVVVPKRDTEAFF
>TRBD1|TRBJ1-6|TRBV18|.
TGTGCCAGCTCACCACGGACAGGGGGGTACTCACCCCTCCACTTT
CASSPRTGGYSPLHF
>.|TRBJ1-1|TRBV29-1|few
TGCAGCGTTGAAGAACGGGGTATCGGGAACACTGAAGCTTTCTTT
CSVEERGIGNTEAFF
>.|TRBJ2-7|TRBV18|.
TGTGCCAGCTCACCAGGGAGCGCCTACGAGCAGTACTTC
CASSPGSAYEQYF
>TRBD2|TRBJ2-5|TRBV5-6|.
TGTGCCAGCAGCTTAGAGGAGCGGGGGATCCAAGAGACCCAGTACTTC
CASSLEERGIQETQYF
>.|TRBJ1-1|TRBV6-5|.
TGTGCCGTTTTAGGGACACTGAACACTGAAGCTTTCTTT
CAVLGTLNTEAFF
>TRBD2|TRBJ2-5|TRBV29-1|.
TGCAGCGTTGCATCCCCCCTTAGCGGGGCGGTGTACTTC
CSVASPLSGAVYF
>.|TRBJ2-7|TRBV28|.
TGTGCCAGCAATTCGGGGGACTCCTCCTACGAGCAGTACTTC
CASNSGDSSYEQYF
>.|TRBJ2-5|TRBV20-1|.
TGCAGTGCTAGGGGGCAAGAGACCCAGTACTTC
CSARGQETQYF
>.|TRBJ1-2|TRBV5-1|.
TGCGCCAGCCGCCTCCGACAAGGGGGGGGAGGCTACACCTTC
CASRLRQGGGGYTF